What follows describes a single T cell receptor (beta chain). The CDR3 spans 12 residues. V gave up 3 bases and J gave up 8 bases, with 8 bases separating them. The germline V gene has CDR1 MGHDK and CDR2 SYGVNS. The data derive from a study of CD8 T cells in Susac syndrome. After extraction with the RNeasy kit, roughly 0.5 to 1 ug of the RNA was reverse transcribed using random hexamers. immunoSEQ multiplex PCR amplified TCR beta CDR3 across 54 Vbeta, 13 Jbeta. TCRdb reprocessed the immunoSEQ multiplex PCR reads with MiXCR, giving one entry per CDR3 protein. The table lists 180,000 or so distinct CDR3 sequences, 90% to 95% of them singletons. Controls were healthy donors chosen to match patients in age and sex.

This sequence originates from a human donor in good health. Sequenced material: CD4+ T cells from PBMCs. The chain recombines TRBV25-1 with TRBJ2-1, with unresolved D. CDR3 DNA: TGTGCCAGCAGTGATGTGAACCATGAGCAGTTCTTC. Translation: CASSDVNHEQFF.